The next 13 T cell receptor beta chains were all read from a single sample in a study of blood T cell repertoires in COVID-19. Profiled with immunoSEQ multiplex PCR; TCRdb holds only in-frame clones, not every one. The sample shows 120,000 or so clones, approximately 83% of them seen only once. Source material: peripheral blood. The receptors were gathered from an elderly woman with acute or convalescent COVID-19.

The chain is built from TRBV20-1 and TRBJ1-2; D is perhaps TRBD1 (5 bases). The germline V gene encodes CDR1 DFQATT and CDR2 SNEGSKA (reference sequence). The CDR3 is made up of 11 amino acids. The V end lost 3 bases, the J end lost 10 bases, and 12 bases lay between the germline ends. CDR3 sequence (DNA): TGCAGTGCTAGGCTTGGACAAGACTACACCTTC. It is translated as CSARLGQDYTF.

The chain is built from TRBV5-1 and TRBJ1-2, with D perhaps TRBD1 (6 bases). This CDR3 contains 14 residues. Germline V lookup: CDR1 SGHRS, CDR2 YFSETQ. With 4 bases removed from V and 6 bases from J, the gap between germline ends came to 16 bases. CDR3: CASSLEGGRNGYTF. The CDR3 coding sequence is TGCGCCAGCAGCCTCGAGGGGGGGCGGAATGGCTACACCTTC.

This chain links TRBV19 with TRBJ1-2; D ambiguous. Germline V gives CDR1 LNHDA, CDR2 SQIVND (reference sequence). The V end was cut by 6 bases, the J end by 0 bases, with 14 bases between. This CDR3 region has 15 residues. The CDR3 here is CASSPTPESNYGYTF. In nucleotides, the CDR3 is TGTGCCAGTAGCCCGACACCCGAATCTAACTATGGCTACACCTTC.

V is TRBV11-2 and J is TRBJ2-3; no clear D gene. This CDR3 is 16 amino acids long. Germline loops: CDR1 SGHAT, CDR2 FQNNGV. Trimming took off 2 bases at V and 1 base at J, with 13 bases between the two ends. In DNA, the CDR3 is TGTGCCAGCAGCTTAAGTAAAGCCCTTGGCACAGATACGCAGTATTTT. This translates into CASSLSKALGTDTQYF.

DNA for the CDR3: TGTGCCAGCAGCCATTCCGGGACAGGGTCCGAAGCTTTCTTT. This encodes CASSHSGTGSEAFF. This rearrangement joins TRBV4-2 to TRBJ1-1; 9 nucleotides line up with TRBD1. The CDR3 covers 14 residues. The V and J ends lost 3 bases and 8 bases, in that order; junction bases with no gene match: 7. Germline lookup yields CDR1 LGHNA and CDR2 YNFKEQ.

The chain recombines TRBV7-9 with TRBJ1-3; 9 nucleotides agree with TRBD1. This CDR3 is 14 amino acids long. Per the germline V gene, CDR1 is SEHNR and CDR2 is FQNEAQ (reference sequence). V gave up 3 bases and J gave up 8 bases; unmatched junction bases: 5. The CDR3 loop reads CASSLGQGQHTIYF. CDR3 nucleotide sequence: TGTGCCAGCAGCTTGGGACAGGGTCAACACACCATATATTTT.

The chain uses TRBV9 and TRBJ2-7; 11 bases fit TRBD1. The J segment lost 5 bases and the V segment lost 3 bases, leaving 7 bases of the junction unmatched. This CDR3 region has 15 residues. CDR1 is SGDLS, CDR2 YYNGEE, per germline. The CDR3 loop reads CASSAGDRGLNEQYF. CDR3 DNA sequence: TGTGCCAGCAGCGCCGGGGACAGGGGGTTGAACGAGCAGTACTTC.

The gene calls are TRBV5-8 and TRBJ1-1; D is uncertain. CDR1 and CDR2 (germline): SGHTS, YDEGEE. The CDR3 runs 15 residues. With 4 bases removed from V and 0 bases from J, the gap between germline ends came to 13 bases. The CDR3 loop reads CASSPGTGVNTEAFF. For the CDR3, the DNA is TGTGCCAGCAGCCCGGGAACCGGGGTGAACACTGAAGCTTTCTTT.

The chain recombines TRBV19 with TRBJ1-6; D perhaps matches TRBD1 (5 bases). Trimming left V 6 bases short and J 6 bases short, with 12 bases between. This CDR3 spans 14 amino acids. Germline CDR1 and CDR2: LNHDA and SQIVND (reference sequence). CDR3 residues: CASSYDSPNSPLHF. The CDR3 DNA reads as TGTGCCAGTAGCTACGACAGTCCTAATTCACCCCTCCACTTT.

The chain recombines TRBV5-1 with TRBJ2-4; D is perhaps TRBD2 (5 bases). V lost 4 bases and J lost 6, with 11 bases in between. This CDR3 is 13 amino acids long. CDR1 is SGHRS and CDR2 is YFSETQ in the germline V gene. The CDR3 DNA follows: TGCGCCAGCAGCCCCTCCGGGGTAAACATTCAGTACTTC. Translating it yields CASSPSGVNIQYF.

The chain uses TRBV5-1 and TRBJ1-1, with D possibly matching TRBD1 (6 bases). V gave up 4 bases and J gave up 1 base, with 11 bases separating them. This CDR3 has 14 amino acids. Looked up from germline, CDR1 is SGHRS and CDR2 is YFSETQ. CDR3 region: CASSTWGQNTEAFF. CDR3 bases: TGCGCCAGCAGCACCTGGGGACAGAACACTGAAGCTTTCTTT.

The J gene is TRBJ1-3, the V gene TRBV7-9; D gene uncertain. CDR1 SEHNR and CDR2 FQNEAQ come from the germline V gene (reference sequence). The CDR3 runs 15 residues. Trimming cost V 5 bases and J 4 bases, with 15 bases left between them. CDR3 loop: CASSPPATAGNTIYF. The CDR3 DNA reads as TGTGCCAGCAGCCCCCCCGCAACAGCCGGAAACACCATATATTTT.

The table lists this clone with a few counts. The chain has TRBV5-6 and TRBJ1-1; TRBD1 matches 7 bases. The germline gives CDR1 SGHDT, CDR2 YYEEEE. The CDR3 has 14 residues. After removal of 6 bases from V and 7 bases from J, the junction contained 12 bases not matched to a gene. The CDR3 nucleotides read TGTGCCAGCAACGCGATCCGGGACAGAGATGAAGCTTTCTTT. Protein sequence: CASNAIRDRDEAFF.